The TCR beta chain described here comes from a study of blood T cell repertoires in COVID-19 (dated by TCRdb to 2018 to 2021). Regarding the complete study: Samples covering the acute and convalescent phases of COVID-19 were provided by collaborators in the United States, Italy and Spain. The prospective study material was composed of cDNA or gDNA derived from T cells, B-cell-depleted T cells, or PBMCs. Samples were obtained from the ongoing ImmuneRACE study (first 160 participants) and from some 1,300 subjects provided by 6 global collaborators. The dataset comprised deeply sampled blood TCRbeta repertoires from subjects exposed to, actively infected with, or recovered from COVID-19. Where available, HLA class I and class II types were obtained from metadata supplied by the sample provider rather than from assay-based typing. The sample metadata nearly always contained a de-identified subject ID, COVID-19 status, age in years and sex. A freely available public database, intended as a resource for researchers studying the immune response to SARS-CoV-2, is where the repertoires were released. The full study reports these points: The quantity of clinical and demographic metadata differed by source and by participant and was supplied without curation.

TCRbeta CDR3 regions were amplified from genomic DNA by means of the immunoSEQ Assay, a bias-controlled multiplex PCR. The published analysis was carried out like this. Nucleated cell counts per sample were estimated from amplification of reference gene primers within the assay. To quantify the absolute abundance of each unique TCRbeta CDR3 rearrangement, sequence reads were collapsed and filtered. For each sample, productive Simpson clonality was calculated as the square root of Simpson's diversity index over productive rearrangements. In its TCRdb copy, this immuneACCESS table keeps in-frame sequences only and misses some clones. Where compared with another copy, unresolved V genes explain less than half of these, and the others have no known cause. V, J and clone size reflect that table, while D and trimming were determined from the DNA. In this sample the table shows about 70,000 clones, roughly 85% of which occur a single time. The ten largest clones take up roughly 18% of the sample.

The collaborating institutions used their own protocols to collect whole blood in K2EDTA tubes. For TCRbeta analysis, collaborators shipped samples as frozen whole blood, isolated PBMCs, or DNA extracted from either of those sample types. As to this clone: The antigen this receptor binds is unknown. Base qualities are not recorded, but no much larger clone differs from it by a single base.

Reading from cysteine to phenylalanine, the CDR3 counts 15 amino acids. The entry retains the CDR3 DNA only, 45 bases that are in frame from base 1. V loses 6 bases of germline sequence and J loses 0 bases, and the interval between the two ends is 15 bases. The germline V gene gives CDR1 as MNHEY and CDR2 as SVGEGT. The chain is assembled from TRBV6-2 or TRBV6-3 and TRBJ2-7, with TRBD1 perhaps the D gene, on 6 matching bases. Sequencing was done on a sample of peripheral blood. The clonotype originates from a woman aged 80 or over with acute or convalescent COVID-19. The CDR3 protein sequence reads: CASSNQGLTSYEQYF. Here is the DNA: TGTGCCAGCAGCAACCAGGGGTTGACCTCCTACGAGCAGTACTTC.